This is a list of T cell receptor beta chains from one sample in a study of Graves' ophthalmopathy and Graves' hyperthyroidism. TCRdb reprocessed the multiplex PCR reads with MiXCR, giving one entry per CDR3 protein. This sample has some 520,000 distinct CDR3 sequences, with approximately 14% found just once. The material sequenced was blood. The receptors originated from a woman younger than 45 with Graves' ophthalmopathy. The CDR3 runs from the conserved cysteine through the conserved F or W. Each record gives: J gene, V gene, clone size, D gene, CDR3 protein, CDR3 DNA. D genes are given only for firm matches. Clone size is shown for a subset of rows, as once, few, many or a class of expanded clone.

>TRBJ1-2|TRBV28|many|NA
CASSLEGIGYTF
TGTGCCAGCAGTTTAGAGGGGATTGGCTACACCTTC
>TRBJ2-2|TRBV6-5|few|NA
CASSSQGGDTGELFF
TGTGCCAGCAGTTCACAGGGGGGGGACACCGGGGAGCTGTTTTTT
>TRBJ1-2|TRBV2|many|NA
CASNGQGGPHYGYTF
TGTGCCAGCAATGGGCAGGGAGGCCCCCACTATGGCTACACCTTC
>TRBJ2-5|TRBV9|many|NA
CASSVGGVDGETQYF
TGTGCCAGCAGCGTGGGGGGCGTGGATGGAGAGACCCAGTACTTC
>TRBJ2-7|TRBV6-2/TRBV6-3|many|NA
CASSSPQAGSLGNEQYF
TGTGCCAGCAGTTCGCCTCAGGCCGGCAGCCTGGGCAACGAGCAGTACTTC
>TRBJ1-2|TRBV2|NA|NA
CASSATHSTGYTF
TGTGCCAGCAGTGCGACCCATTCGACTGGCTACACCTTC
>TRBJ2-7|TRBV28|many|TRBD1
CASRRQGSSYEQYF
TGTGCCAGCAGGAGACAGGGTTCCTCCTACGAGCAGTACTTC
>TRBJ1-3|TRBV30|many|NA
CAWSAGNTIYF
TGTGCCTGGAGTGCTGGAAACACCATATATTTT
>TRBJ1-2|TRBV28|NA|TRBD1
CASSLRGTVYGYTF
TGTGCCAGCAGTTTACGAGGGACAGTTTATGGCTACACCTTC
>TRBJ1-1|TRBV15|many|NA
CATSINRWETEAFF
TGTGCCACCAGCATCAACCGGTGGGAGACTGAAGCTTTCTTT
>TRBJ2-7|TRBV7-9|NA|NA
CASSAGTASWQYF
TGTGCCAGCAGCGCCGGGACCGCTTCATGGCAGTACTTC
>TRBJ1-1|TRBV4-1|NA|TRBD1
CASSRGQILNTEAFF
TGCGCCAGCAGCCGGGGACAGATCTTGAACACTGAAGCTTTCTTT
>TRBJ2-7|TRBV11-2|many|TRBD2
CASSLDWGGVYEQYF
TGTGCCAGCAGCTTAGATTGGGGGGGGGTCTACGAGCAGTACTTC
>TRBJ2-7|TRBV5-1|many|TRBD2
CASSWTSSGTYEQYF
TGCGCCAGCAGCTGGACCTCTAGCGGAACCTACGAGCAGTACTTC
>TRBJ2-7|TRBV7-2|many|NA
CASSSDSGYEQYF
TGTGCCAGCAGCTCCGATTCTGGCTACGAGCAGTACTTC
>TRBJ2-7|TRBV10-3|many|NA
CAGSSRLGKSDEQYF
TGTGCCGGAAGCAGTAGGTTAGGAAAGTCGGACGAGCAGTACTTC
>TRBJ2-4|TRBV3-1|few|NA
CASSQGTVAKNIKYF
TGTGCCAGCAGCCAAGGGACAGTAGCCAAAAACATTAAGTACTTC